Listed below are T cell receptor beta chains from one sample, sequenced in a study of CD8 T cells in Susac syndrome. Each CDR3 protein gets one entry after TCRdb re-called the immunoSEQ multiplex PCR reads with MiXCR. Altogether 150,000 to 200,000 distinct CDR3 sequences are present, around 96% being singletons, with the ten largest covering roughly 0.16%. Sequencing was carried out using CD8+ T cells from PBMCs. The receptor set was obtained from a human donor with multiple sclerosis. Both conserved end residues are part of each CDR3. The D gene is left open where the match is weak. Not all rows give a size; the values are once, few, many and, for expanded clones, a class.

CDR3 DNA: TGTGCCAGCAGGGGGCTCTACAATGAGCAGTTCTTC; CDR3 protein: CASRGLYNEQFF; J gene: TRBJ2-1; V gene: TRBV7-9; clone size: .; D gene: .
CDR3 DNA: TGTGCCAGCAGCTTACTTAGAGAAGAAGAAGAAGCTTTCTTT; CDR3 protein: CASSLLREEEEAFF; J gene: TRBJ1-1; V gene: TRBV13; clone size: .; D gene: .
CDR3 DNA: TGTGCCAGCAGTTTATTTAGGCATCCCCATGAGGAAGCTTTCTTT; CDR3 protein: CASSLFRHPHEEAFF; J gene: TRBJ1-1; V gene: TRBV12-3/TRBV12-4; clone size: .; D gene: .
CDR3 DNA: TGTGCCAGCAGTTTAAGGACAGGCGAAGATACGCAGTATTTT; CDR3 protein: CASSLRTGEDTQYF; J gene: TRBJ2-3; V gene: TRBV27; clone size: .; D gene: TRBD1
CDR3 DNA: TGTGCCTGGAATCCTAGCGGGAGATCCTACGAGCAGTACTTC; CDR3 protein: CAWNPSGRSYEQYF; J gene: TRBJ2-7; V gene: TRBV30; clone size: .; D gene: TRBD2
CDR3 DNA: TGTGCCAGCAGTCCGACTCTAGCGGGGACTACCAATGAGCAGTTCTTC; CDR3 protein: CASSPTLAGTTNEQFF; J gene: TRBJ2-1; V gene: TRBV28; clone size: once; D gene: TRBD2
CDR3 DNA: TGTGCCATCAGTGAAACAGGGGCCTTATCCTACAATGAGCAGTTCTTC; CDR3 protein: CAISETGALSYNEQFF; J gene: TRBJ2-1; V gene: TRBV10-3; clone size: .; D gene: TRBD1
CDR3 DNA: TGTGCCAGCAGTTTAGTTTGGGGTAGCGAGAATGAGCAGTTCTTC; CDR3 protein: CASSLVWGSENEQFF; J gene: TRBJ2-1; V gene: TRBV28; clone size: .; D gene: .
CDR3 DNA: TGTGCCAGCAGCTTAGGACCCAGGGATCATTCACCCCTCCACTTT; CDR3 protein: CASSLGPRDHSPLHF; J gene: TRBJ1-6; V gene: TRBV13; clone size: .; D gene: .
CDR3 DNA: TGTGCCAGCAGGCCTCCCGGTAGCACTGAAGCTTTCTTT; CDR3 protein: CASRPPGSTEAFF; J gene: TRBJ1-1; V gene: TRBV3-1; clone size: .; D gene: .
CDR3 DNA: TGTGCCAGCAGTCAGGGTGATTATTATGGCTACACCTTC; CDR3 protein: CASSQGDYYGYTF; J gene: TRBJ1-2; V gene: TRBV25-1; clone size: .; D gene: .
CDR3 DNA: TGTGCCAGCAGCGATGTCTCGTTGGAGCTGTTTTTT; CDR3 protein: CASSDVSLELFF; J gene: TRBJ2-2; V gene: TRBV9; clone size: few; D gene: .
CDR3 DNA: TGTGCCAGCAGTTTGGGTCCGACCTACGAGCAGTACTTC; CDR3 protein: CASSLGPTYEQYF; J gene: TRBJ2-7; V gene: TRBV28; clone size: .; D gene: .
CDR3 DNA: TGTGCCACCAGTGGTGTCGGGAACGAGCAGTACTTC; CDR3 protein: CATSGVGNEQYF; J gene: TRBJ2-7; V gene: TRBV24-1; clone size: .; D gene: .
CDR3 DNA: TGCAGTGCTAGCGGCGGGGATCAGCCCCAGCATTTT; CDR3 protein: CSASGGDQPQHF; J gene: TRBJ1-5; V gene: TRBV20-1; clone size: once; D gene: .
CDR3 DNA: TGCAGTGCTGAGAACAGGGGCTCCTACAATGAGCAGTTCTTC; CDR3 protein: CSAENRGSYNEQFF; J gene: TRBJ2-1; V gene: TRBV20-1; clone size: .; D gene: TRBD1
CDR3 DNA: TGTGCCAGCAGCGGGACAGGGGCTCTCCCTAACTATGGCTACACCTTC; CDR3 protein: CASSGTGALPNYGYTF; J gene: TRBJ1-2; V gene: TRBV2; clone size: once; D gene: TRBD1
CDR3 DNA: TGCAGTGCTCCGAAAGACAGGGCCTCGGCTGGCTACACCTTC; CDR3 protein: CSAPKDRASAGYTF; J gene: TRBJ1-2; V gene: TRBV20-1; clone size: .; D gene: TRBD1
CDR3 DNA: TGTGCCAGCAGTTTCGCCAGGGCAGAGACCCAGTACTTC; CDR3 protein: CASSFARAETQYF; J gene: TRBJ2-5; V gene: TRBV12-3/TRBV12-4; clone size: once; D gene: .
CDR3 DNA: TGCAGCGTTGAGTCCGGGTCAGGCGAGCAGTACTTC; CDR3 protein: CSVESGSGEQYF; J gene: TRBJ2-7; V gene: TRBV29-1; clone size: .; D gene: .
CDR3 DNA: TGTGCCATCAGTGAGTCGTGGGGGAACACTGAAGCTTTCTTT; CDR3 protein: CAISESWGNTEAFF; J gene: TRBJ1-1; V gene: TRBV10-3; clone size: .; D gene: .
CDR3 DNA: TGTGCCAGCAGCAGTGCAGAGGGCGGCTATGGCTACACCTTC; CDR3 protein: CASSSAEGGYGYTF; J gene: TRBJ1-2; V gene: TRBV25-1; clone size: .; D gene: .
CDR3 DNA: TGTGCCACCAGCAGAGATAGAAGTTTTTCTGGGGCCAACGTCCTGACTTTC; CDR3 protein: CATSRDRSFSGANVLTF; J gene: TRBJ2-6; V gene: TRBV15; clone size: .; D gene: .
CDR3 DNA: TGCGCCAGCAGCTTCAGGGGGGGGAACACTGAAGCTTTCTTT; CDR3 protein: CASSFRGGNTEAFF; J gene: TRBJ1-1; V gene: TRBV5-1; clone size: .; D gene: TRBD1
CDR3 DNA: TGTGCCAGCAGCCAGGAGCGGGGAGGCGGTACGAACACCGGGGAGCTGTTTTTT; CDR3 protein: CASSQERGGGTNTGELFF; J gene: TRBJ2-2; V gene: TRBV3-1; clone size: once; D gene: TRBD2
CDR3 DNA: TGCAGCGTTGAAGGCCAAAATGAAGCGGGACACTTCTACGAGCAGTACTTC; CDR3 protein: CSVEGQNEAGHFYEQYF; J gene: TRBJ2-7; V gene: TRBV29-1; clone size: .; D gene: .
CDR3 DNA: TGCGCCAGCAGCCAAGATCTCTCTAGGCTAGATACGCAGTATTTT; CDR3 protein: CASSQDLSRLDTQYF; J gene: TRBJ2-3; V gene: TRBV4-1; clone size: .; D gene: .
CDR3 DNA: TGTGCCAGCAGAACCCCGAGCGGGAGCCCCTCCTACAATGAGCAGTTCTTC; CDR3 protein: CASRTPSGSPSYNEQFF; J gene: TRBJ2-1; V gene: TRBV28; clone size: once; D gene: TRBD2
CDR3 DNA: TGTGCCAGCAGCTTAGATTCGGGCGGGGGGCCTTACAATGAGCAGTTCTTC; CDR3 protein: CASSLDSGGGPYNEQFF; J gene: TRBJ2-1; V gene: TRBV11-2; clone size: .; D gene: TRBD2
CDR3 DNA: TGTGCCAGTACCTTAGGGGGCTACGAGCAGTACTTC; CDR3 protein: CASTLGGYEQYF; J gene: TRBJ2-7; V gene: TRBV18; clone size: .; D gene: .
CDR3 DNA: TGTGCCAGCAGTATCCAACAGGGGGCAGAAAACACTGAAGCTTTCTTT; CDR3 protein: CASSIQQGAENTEAFF; J gene: TRBJ1-1; V gene: TRBV6-1; clone size: .; D gene: TRBD1
CDR3 DNA: TGTGCCAGCAGCCCCCACGGAGGGGGCACTGAAGCTTTCTTT; CDR3 protein: CASSPHGGGTEAFF; J gene: TRBJ1-1; V gene: TRBV9; clone size: .; D gene: .
CDR3 DNA: TGTGCCAGCAGTCGGTCAGGCTTATATGGCTACACCTTC; CDR3 protein: CASSRSGLYGYTF; J gene: TRBJ1-2; V gene: TRBV27; clone size: .; D gene: .
CDR3 DNA: TGCGCCAGCAGCCAAGTGGGACTAGCGGGAGGGCCTTACGAGCAGTACTTC; CDR3 protein: CASSQVGLAGGPYEQYF; J gene: TRBJ2-7; V gene: TRBV4-1; clone size: .; D gene: TRBD2
CDR3 DNA: TGCAGTGCTAAGTCAGGATTTAATAGCAATCAGCCCCAGCATTTT; CDR3 protein: CSAKSGFNSNQPQHF; J gene: TRBJ1-5; V gene: TRBV20-1; clone size: .; D gene: .
CDR3 DNA: TGTGCCAGCAGCTTATCAAGAGGAGTGGCAATTCTCAATTCACCCCTCCACTTT; CDR3 protein: CASSLSRGVAILNSPLHF; J gene: TRBJ1-6; V gene: TRBV11-2; clone size: .; D gene: .
CDR3 DNA: TGTGCCTGGAGTGAGCGAATGGAGCGGACTCTGGGCTCCTACAATGAGCAGTTCTTC; CDR3 protein: CAWSERMERTLGSYNEQFF; J gene: TRBJ2-1; V gene: TRBV30; clone size: .; D gene: .
CDR3 DNA: TGTGCCAGCAGTTCCGGGATGGCAGTTCAGTACTTC; CDR3 protein: CASSSGMAVQYF; J gene: TRBJ2-5; V gene: TRBV27; clone size: .; D gene: .
CDR3 DNA: TGTGCCAGCAGTCCGACGGGAGGGGAGTACAATGAGCAGTTCTTC; CDR3 protein: CASSPTGGEYNEQFF; J gene: TRBJ2-1; V gene: TRBV9; clone size: .; D gene: TRBD2
CDR3 DNA: TGTGCCAGCAGTGCGGGTACGCGGGTCACCGGGGAGCTGTTTTTT; CDR3 protein: CASSAGTRVTGELFF; J gene: TRBJ2-2; V gene: TRBV2; clone size: .; D gene: .
CDR3 DNA: TGCGCCAGCAGCCAAGGTGCATCGAGCGATACGCAGTATTTT; CDR3 protein: CASSQGASSDTQYF; J gene: TRBJ2-3; V gene: TRBV4-1; clone size: .; D gene: .
CDR3 DNA: TGCAGTGCTAGAGATTTCGGTTACGAGCAGTACTTC; CDR3 protein: CSARDFGYEQYF; J gene: TRBJ2-7; V gene: TRBV20-1; clone size: .; D gene: .
CDR3 DNA: TGCGCCAGCAGCCAAGTTCGGCAGGGGGGCGGCTACACCTTC; CDR3 protein: CASSQVRQGGGYTF; J gene: TRBJ1-2; V gene: TRBV4-1; clone size: .; D gene: TRBD1
CDR3 DNA: TGTGCCAGCAGCCAAGATGTCTTCGGGAATCTGCAAGAGACCCAGTACTTC; CDR3 protein: CASSQDVFGNLQETQYF; J gene: TRBJ2-5; V gene: TRBV14; clone size: .; D gene: .
CDR3 DNA: TGTGCCAGCAGCCAACAGCCACCACTAGCCAAAAACATTCAGTACTTC; CDR3 protein: CASSQQPPLAKNIQYF; J gene: TRBJ2-4; V gene: TRBV3-1; clone size: .; D gene: .
CDR3 DNA: TGCAGCGTTGCAGGGGTTGGAGCCAACGTCCTGACTTTC; CDR3 protein: CSVAGVGANVLTF; J gene: TRBJ2-6; V gene: TRBV29-1; clone size: .; D gene: .
CDR3 DNA: TGTGCCAGCAGTTTGACGGGGCCCCCCGGGGAGCTGTTTTTT; CDR3 protein: CASSLTGPPGELFF; J gene: TRBJ2-2; V gene: TRBV27; clone size: .; D gene: .
CDR3 DNA: TGTGCCAGCAGTGAAGCGGGGCCATCCTACAATGAGCAGTTCTTC; CDR3 protein: CASSEAGPSYNEQFF; J gene: TRBJ2-1; V gene: TRBV2; clone size: .; D gene: .
CDR3 DNA: TGTGCCATTAGATCTCGGGAGACCCAGTACTTC; CDR3 protein: CAIRSRETQYF; J gene: TRBJ2-5; V gene: TRBV15; clone size: .; D gene: .
CDR3 DNA: TGTGCCAGCAGAACGACCGCAAGGACAGATACGCAGTATTTT; CDR3 protein: CASRTTARTDTQYF; J gene: TRBJ2-3; V gene: TRBV5-4; clone size: .; D gene: .
CDR3 DNA: TGCGCCAGCAGCCAAACAGCGGGGGCCACAGATACGCAGTATTTT; CDR3 protein: CASSQTAGATDTQYF; J gene: TRBJ2-3; V gene: TRBV4-1; clone size: .; D gene: TRBD2
CDR3 DNA: TGCAGTGCGAACCACAATGAGCAGTTCTTC; CDR3 protein: CSANHNEQFF; J gene: TRBJ2-1; V gene: TRBV20-1; clone size: .; D gene: .